This TCR beta chain emerged from a study of T cell responses to AZD1222 COVID-19 vaccine (dated by TCRdb to the early 2020s). Background on the whole study: A total of 233 trial participants underwent TCR sequencing, of whom 207 received two doses of AZD1222 and about 25 received two doses of the MenACWY control vaccine. Trial participants were enrolled into age subgroups of 18-55, 56-69 and 70-plus years, which contained about 150, 27 and 61 TCR-sequenced participants, respectively. The full study reports these points: After two AZD1222 doses, spike-specific TCR breadth and depth were significantly higher than at day 0 and than in MenACWY recipients. The vaccine-associated CD4 TCRs covered the entire spike protein, and the dominant responses fell in regions 160-218 and 743-854. Only five or six AZD1222 recipients were SARS-CoV-2 seropositive at baseline, limiting conclusions about previously exposed vaccinees. Because no samples from the day 14 peak response were available, repertoires could be characterized only after the peak T cell response. Epitopes outside the regions mutated in the B.1.351 and B.1.1.7 variants were reportedly recognized by nearly half of the unique spike-specific TCRs. Most participants were white British and females outnumbered males, and the authors suggested that clonal diversity may have been underestimated. In the small 56-69-year group, the increase in depth fell short of significance, most likely because of low power.

Concerning this clone: Its antigen is not yet known. Base qualities are not recorded, but no much larger clone differs from it by a single base.

Read against the paper, the sample's time point label means: baseline before first vaccination. The treatment or condition label here, explained by the study, means: meningococcal conjugate vaccine given as trial control. The vaccinee samples were drawn from two UK trials, COV001 and COV002, one of which was a single-blind randomized controlled phase 2/3 trial testing AZD1222 (ChAdOx1 nCoV-19) in healthy adults. For TCRbeta chain sequencing, PBMC samples were collected from trial participants at day 0 and at day 28 after the second dose. V was cut back by 6 bases and J by 3 bases, leaving a gap of 9 bases between them. The germline V gene (reference sequence) specifies DFQATT as CDR1 and SNEGSKA as CDR2. The CDR3, from cysteine to phenylalanine, totals 11 residues. Of all the DNA, just the CDR3 is kept, 33 bases in frame from base 1. The CDR3 regions of human TCRbeta chains were analyzed by immunosequencing. As for how the authors treated the data: Repertoire TCRs were matched against a reference library of SARS-CoV-2-specific TCRs generated with the MIRA antigen-specificity platform. Breadth was defined as the fraction of unique TCRs that were SARS-CoV-2-associated. Depth was defined as the fraction of total T cells that were SARS-CoV-2-associated. Using the MIRA data, every spike-specific TCR was mapped to the spike region that the TCR reacted to and assigned to either a CD4 or a CD8 class. Log10-transformed breadth and depth values were compared by one-way ANOVA with Sidak's multiple comparisons tests. TCRdb retrieved this table from immuneACCESS and kept in-frame rearrangements only. Not all clones are present; in checked studies, unresolved V genes account for under half, and no reason is known for the remainder. The V and J calls and the clone size are those of that table, but D and trimming were determined from the DNA. The sample table shows some 120,000 clones, and roughly 90% are seen once. The ten most abundant clones make up 11% of the sample.

The chain is made from TRBV20-1 and TRBJ2-7, with the D gene uncertain. Sequencing used peripheral blood, obtained on day 0 of MenACWY control vaccination. The receptor's source is an adult in good health. The sequenced DNA is TGCAGTGCGTCAGGTGACTACGAGCAGTACTTC. Protein translation: CSASGDYEQYF.